This TCR beta chain was sequenced for a study of blood T cell repertoires in COVID-19. Study at large: There were acute and convalescent COVID-19 samples, and they came from the United States, Italy and Spain.

This CDR3 is built from 14 residues. Looked up from germline, CDR1 is MNHEY and CDR2 is SMNVEV (reference sequence). V was clipped by 3 bases and J by 4 bases; unmatched bases: 5. Assay used: immunoSEQ multiplex PCR; TCRdb lists only in-frame clones, some missing. The data show roughly 410,000 clones, 87% seen once. The specimen sequenced was peripheral blood. The rearrangement uses TRBV27 and TRBJ1-1; 7 bases fit TRBD1. This TCR was recovered from a woman in her sixties with COVID-19, enrolled during active disease. As DNA, the CDR3 is TGTGCCAGCAGTTTCGACAGGGTGGGCACTGAAGCTTTCTTT. This encodes CASSFDRVGTEAFF.